These T cell receptor beta chains were read from a single sample in a study of brain T cells in children with intractable seizures. Using immunoSEQ multiplex PCR, the repertoire was profiled, and TCRdb retains in-frame clones only, with some absent. The table shows a few thousand clones, with around 92% occurring only once. The specimen was resected brain tissue, collected at surgery. The receptors here all came from a boy younger than two with focal cortical dysplasia and intractable seizures. Both conserved end residues are part of each CDR3. The D gene is left open where the match is weak. Clone size is not always given. Where it is, it says once, few, many or a class for expanded clones.

d_call	v_call	clone_size	j_call	cdr3_aa	cdr3_nt
.	TRBV12-3/TRBV12-4	.	TRBJ2-7	CASSLGHSYEQYF	TGTGCCAGCAGTTTGGGACACTCCTACGAGCAGTACTTC
TRBD1	TRBV29-1	.	TRBJ1-2	CSVGMGTGYGYTF	TGCAGCGTTGGTATGGGGACAGGCTATGGCTACACCTTC
.	TRBV4-1	.	TRBJ2-5	CASSQLGLAETQYF	TGCGCCAGCAGCCAGTTAGGACTGGCGGAGACCCAGTACTTC
.	TRBV12-5	.	TRBJ1-2	CASGFATAGRDEGNYGYTF	TGTGCTAGTGGTTTCGCGACCGCGGGCAGGGATGAGGGGAACTATGGCTACACCTTC
TRBD1	TRBV19	.	TRBJ1-3	CASIYSTGERGNTIYF	TGTGCCAGTATCTATTCGACAGGGGAGCGTGGAAACACCATATATTTT
.	TRBV11-2	.	TRBJ1-6	CASSFSNGNSPLHF	TGTGCCAGCAGCTTTTCCAATGGGAATTCACCCCTCCACTTT
.	TRBV2	.	TRBJ1-2	CASSQPRGEGYTF	TGTGCCAGCAGTCAACCCAGGGGAGAGGGCTACACCTTC
TRBD2	TRBV14	.	TRBJ2-3	CASSPLGTSVADTQYF	TGTGCCAGCAGCCCACTAGGGACTAGCGTCGCAGATACGCAGTATTTT
TRBD2	TRBV6-5	.	TRBJ2-7	CASRGLAGGSEQYF	TGTGCCAGCAGGGGACTAGCGGGGGGGTCCGAGCAGTACTTC
.	TRBV28	.	TRBJ2-5	CASSFGRGHPGETQYF	TGTGCCAGCAGTTTTGGCCGGGGACACCCGGGGGAGACCCAGTACTTC
.	TRBV14	.	TRBJ1-1	CASSQNRVGVGAFF	TGTGCCAGCAGCCAAAACAGGGTAGGGGTGGGAGCTTTCTTT
.	TRBV25-1	.	TRBJ1-4	CASARGPGEKLFF	TGTGCCAGCGCAAGGGGACCTGGCGAAAAACTGTTTTTT
TRBD2	TRBV2	.	TRBJ2-3	CASSVAGGSTDTQYF	TGTGCCAGCAGTGTTGCGGGAGGGAGCACAGATACGCAGTATTTT
TRBD2	TRBV13	.	TRBJ2-1	CASSSDGLAENEQFF	TGTGCCAGCAGTTCAGATGGACTAGCCGAAAATGAGCAGTTCTTC
TRBD1	TRBV27	.	TRBJ1-3	CASSPGQGVRGNTIYF	TGTGCCAGCAGTCCGGGACAGGGAGTTAGGGGAAACACCATATATTTT
.	TRBV6-5	.	TRBJ1-5	CASTPEASHQPQHF	TGTGCCAGCACCCCCGAGGCATCACATCAGCCCCAGCATTTT
TRBD1	TRBV7-9	once	TRBJ2-3	CASSPGTGGADTQYF	TGTGCCAGCAGCCCAGGGACAGGGGGGGCAGATACGCAGTATTTT
TRBD1	TRBV28	.	TRBJ1-5	CASRLNDRVVDQPQHF	TGTGCCAGCAGACTCAATGACAGGGTGGTTGATCAGCCCCAGCATTTT
.	TRBV21-1	.	TRBJ2-3	CASSKGNPGGAADTQYF	TGTGCCAGCAGCAAAGGGAACCCGGGGGGGGCGGCAGATACGCAGTATTTT
.	TRBV12-3/TRBV12-4	.	TRBJ2-3	CASSLDSRGTQYF	TGTGCCAGCAGTTTAGACTCGCGGGGAACGCAGTATTTT
TRBD1	TRBV9	.	TRBJ1-2	CASSAYNDPGTDGYTF	TGTGCCAGCAGCGCATACAACGACCCCGGGACAGATGGCTACACCTTC
TRBD2	TRBV5-4	.	TRBJ2-5	CASSPPTSGGRETQYF	TGTGCCAGCAGCCCCCCGACTAGCGGAGGACGGGAGACCCAGTACTTC
TRBD1	TRBV7-9	.	TRBJ1-4	CASSLTGGYLNEKLFF	TGTGCCAGCAGCTTGACAGGGGGCTACCTAAATGAAAAACTGTTTTTT
TRBD1	TRBV6-5	.	TRBJ1-4	CASSQTGEGEKLFF	TGTGCCAGCAGTCAAACAGGGGAAGGGGAAAAACTGTTTTTT
.	TRBV18	.	TRBJ1-5	CASSLVGGNQPQHF	TGTGCCAGCTCACTGGTAGGAGGCAATCAGCCCCAGCATTTT
.	TRBV10-3	few	TRBJ1-2	CAISPEGFDYGYTF	TGTGCCATCAGCCCCGAGGGTTTTGACTATGGCTACACCTTC
.	TRBV11-2	once	TRBJ2-3	CASSLFGNTDTQYF	TGTGCCAGCAGCTTGTTCGGCAACACAGATACGCAGTATTTT
TRBD2	TRBV7-2	.	TRBJ2-5	CASSSWTSSSETQYF	TGTGCCAGCAGCTCTTGGACTAGTTCATCAGAGACCCAGTACTTC
TRBD2	TRBV7-2	.	TRBJ2-2	CASRYSGDTGELFF	TGTGCCAGCAGATATAGCGGGGACACCGGGGAGCTGTTTTTT
TRBD1	TRBV5-6	.	TRBJ2-7	CASSFVWWTGGSYEQYF	TGTGCCAGCAGCTTCGTCTGGTGGACAGGGGGGTCCTACGAGCAGTACTTC
.	TRBV6-5	.	TRBJ2-7	CASSVPQYEQYF	TGTGCCAGCTCCGTACCCCAGTACGAGCAGTACTTC
TRBD2	TRBV6-5	.	TRBJ2-1	CATGLAGDLWDEQFF	TGTGCCACTGGACTAGCGGGGGACCTCTGGGATGAGCAGTTCTTC
TRBD2	TRBV4-1	once	TRBJ2-1	CASSQVGIGTSGRNEQFF	TGCGCCAGCAGCCAAGTGGGGATCGGGACTAGCGGGAGAAATGAGCAGTTCTTC
TRBD1	TRBV19	.	TRBJ1-2	CASSTQQGSYGYTF	TGTGCCAGTAGTACCCAACAGGGGAGCTATGGCTACACCTTC
.	TRBV7-8	.	TRBJ1-1	CASRAQMNTEAFF	TGTGCCAGCAGGGCGCAGATGAACACTGAAGCTTTCTTT
.	TRBV7-6	.	TRBJ2-2	CASSLRGELFF	TGTGCCAGCAGCCTAAGGGGGGAGCTGTTTTTT
TRBD2	TRBV5-6	.	TRBJ2-5	CASSLGSSGRMTQYF	TGTGCCAGCAGCTTGGGATCTAGCGGCAGAATGACCCAGTACTTC
.	TRBV2	.	TRBJ2-2	CASSEALPGNTGELFF	TGTGCCAGCAGTGAAGCGCTTCCAGGGAACACCGGGGAGCTGTTTTTT
.	TRBV2	.	TRBJ2-7	CASSLVPPYEQYF	TGTGCCAGCAGTTTGGTACCCCCCTACGAGCAGTACTTC
TRBD1	TRBV5-1	.	TRBJ1-1	CASSLTDRGGIPEAFF	TGCGCCAGCAGCTTGACCGACAGGGGAGGGATACCTGAAGCTTTCTTT
.	TRBV29-1	.	TRBJ1-2	CSARRNRWGGYTF	TGCAGCGCCCGCCGAAATAGGTGGGGGGGCTACACCTTC
.	TRBV28	.	TRBJ1-6	CASSLTYPYNSPLHF	TGTGCCAGCAGTTTAACTTACCCCTATAATTCACCCCTCCACTTT
.	TRBV9	.	TRBJ2-3	CASSVEGVRTDTQYF	TGTGCCAGCAGCGTAGAGGGGGTTCGTACAGATACGCAGTATTTT
TRBD1	TRBV6-2/TRBV6-3	.	TRBJ1-4	CASSRGTGGPSNEKLFF	TGTGCCAGCAGCCGCGGGACAGGAGGACCCTCTAATGAAAAACTGTTTTTT
TRBD1	TRBV18	.	TRBJ1-2	CASSRKDRIYGYTF	TGTGCCAGCTCACGGAAGGACAGGATTTACGGCTACACCTTC
.	TRBV2	.	TRBJ2-5	CASRGPEETQYF	TGTGCCAGCAGGGGACCGGAAGAGACCCAGTACTTC
TRBD1	TRBV27	.	TRBJ1-4	CASSTLTGGSNEKLFF	TGTGCCAGCAGTACCCTGACAGGGGGTTCAAATGAAAAACTGTTTTTT
TRBD1	TRBV12-3/TRBV12-4	once	TRBJ2-2	CASTGQGAGELFF	TGTGCCAGCACGGGACAGGGGGCCGGGGAGCTGTTTTTT
.	TRBV9	once	TRBJ2-5	CASSLRGVGAETQYF	TGTGCCAGCAGCCTGAGAGGCGTGGGAGCTGAGACCCAGTACTTC
TRBD2	TRBV2	once	TRBJ2-1	CASIPLGLSYNEQFF	TGTGCCAGCATACCGTTGGGACTATCCTACAATGAGCAGTTCTTC
TRBD2	TRBV12-3/TRBV12-4	.	TRBJ2-7	CASGLGGGEQYF	TGTGCCAGCGGACTCGGCGGGGGCGAGCAGTACTTC
.	TRBV5-1	.	TRBJ2-6	CASSLTASAGANVLTF	TGCGCCAGCAGCTTGACAGCCTCCGCTGGGGCCAACGTCCTGACTTTC
.	TRBV7-3	.	TRBJ2-3	CASSSSWDLPQYF	TGTGCCAGCAGCTCCTCCTGGGATCTCCCGCAGTATTTT
.	TRBV5-1	.	TRBJ1-1	CASSLVSGTVMGTEAFF	TGCGCCAGCAGCTTGGTTTCAGGGACGGTGATGGGAACTGAAGCTTTCTTT
.	TRBV23-1	.	TRBJ2-7	CASSHRGPPYEQYF	TGCGCCAGCAGTCATCGGGGTCCTCCATACGAGCAGTACTTC
.	TRBV7-9	.	TRBJ1-2	CASSSDRRYGYTF	TGTGCCAGCAGCTCGGACCGCCGCTATGGCTACACCTTC
TRBD2	TRBV18	.	TRBJ2-3	CASSGAGGYTDTQYF	TGTGCCAGCTCCGGAGCGGGAGGGTACACAGATACGCAGTATTTT
TRBD1	TRBV19	.	TRBJ1-5	CASSIAGGFNQPQHF	TGTGCCAGTAGTATAGCAGGGGGCTTCAATCAGCCCCAGCATTTT